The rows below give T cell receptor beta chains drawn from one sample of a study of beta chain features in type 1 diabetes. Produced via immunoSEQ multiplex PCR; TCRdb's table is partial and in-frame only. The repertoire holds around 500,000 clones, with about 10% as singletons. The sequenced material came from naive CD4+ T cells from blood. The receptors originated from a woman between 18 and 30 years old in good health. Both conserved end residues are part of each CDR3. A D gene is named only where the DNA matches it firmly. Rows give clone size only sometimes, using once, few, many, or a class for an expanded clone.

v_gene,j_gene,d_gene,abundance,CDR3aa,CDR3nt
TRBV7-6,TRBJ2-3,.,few,CASSFAGSIGDTQYF,TGTGCCAGCAGCTTCGCAGGGTCGATAGGAGATACGCAGTATTTT
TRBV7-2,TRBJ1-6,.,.,CASSLRRGLNSPLHF,TGTGCCAGCAGCTTAAGGAGAGGGCTTAATTCACCCCTCCACTTT
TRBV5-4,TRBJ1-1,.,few,CASSETVNTEAFF,TGTGCCAGCAGCGAGACAGTTAACACTGAAGCTTTCTTT
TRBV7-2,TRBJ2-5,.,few,CASSYTGSSPTQTQYF,TGTGCCAGCAGCTACACCGGGTCTTCCCCGACCCAGACCCAGTACTTC
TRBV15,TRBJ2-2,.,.,CATSRGAGTGELFF,TGTGCCACCAGCAGAGGTGCGGGGACCGGGGAGCTGTTTTTT
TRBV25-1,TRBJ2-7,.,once,CASSDSDRRYEQYF,TGTGCCAGCAGTGATTCCGACAGGAGGTACGAGCAGTACTTC
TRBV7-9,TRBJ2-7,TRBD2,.,CASSLERERSYEQYF,TGTGCCAGCAGCTTAGAGCGGGAGAGGTCCTACGAGCAGTACTTC
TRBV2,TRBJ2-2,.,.,CASNSATSAGAGELFF,TGTGCCAGCAACTCAGCCACATCAGCGGGTGCCGGGGAGCTGTTTTTT
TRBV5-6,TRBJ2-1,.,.,CASRAESSYNEQFF,TGTGCCAGCCGAGCGGAAAGCTCCTACAATGAGCAGTTCTTC
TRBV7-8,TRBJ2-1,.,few,CASSLAEWRGTHNEQFF,TGTGCCAGCAGCTTAGCGGAGTGGCGGGGAACCCACAATGAGCAGTTCTTC
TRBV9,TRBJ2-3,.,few,CASSVGSASRDTQYF,TGTGCCAGCAGCGTAGGGTCGGCCAGCAGGGATACGCAGTATTTT
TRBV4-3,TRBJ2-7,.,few,CASSQTELGPTYEQYF,TGCGCCAGCAGCCAGACAGAACTGGGACCCACCTACGAGCAGTACTTC
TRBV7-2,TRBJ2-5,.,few,CASSLGVSQETQYF,TGTGCCAGCTCCCTTGGGGTATCTCAAGAGACCCAGTACTTC
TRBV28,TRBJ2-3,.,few,CASSLKGYWQYF,TGTGCCAGCAGTTTAAAGGGGTATTGGCAGTATTTT
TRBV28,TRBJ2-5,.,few,CASVGQETQYF,TGTGCCAGCGTCGGCCAAGAGACCCAGTACTTC
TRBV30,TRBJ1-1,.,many,CASSLRAEAFF,TGTGCCTCGAGCCTTCGGGCTGAAGCTTTCTTT
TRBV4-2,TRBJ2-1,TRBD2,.,CASSLTLGPGLATNEQFF,TGTGCCAGCAGCCTCACTTTGGGACCGGGACTAGCTACCAATGAGCAGTTCTTC
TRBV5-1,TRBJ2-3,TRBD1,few,CASSSGTETSTDTQYF,TGCGCCAGCAGCTCCGGGACAGAAACGAGTACAGATACGCAGTATTTT
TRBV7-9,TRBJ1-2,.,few,CASSFDGRGFYGYTF,TGTGCCAGCAGCTTCGACGGGCGAGGGTTTTATGGCTACACCTTC
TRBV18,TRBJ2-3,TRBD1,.,CASSPRTGASTDTQYF,TGTGCCAGCTCACCGAGGACAGGGGCTAGCACAGATACGCAGTATTTT
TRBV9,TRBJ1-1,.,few,CASSEGGKRNTEAFF,TGTGCCAGCAGCGAAGGAGGAAAGAGGAACACTGAAGCTTTCTTT
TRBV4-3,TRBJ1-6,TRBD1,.,CASSQMPGQVNSPLHF,TGCGCCAGCAGCCAAATGCCGGGACAGGTCAATTCACCCCTCCACTTT